The present T cell receptor (beta chain) was sequenced within a study of post-analysis software for immune sequencing data. The wider study: The cohort encompassed relapsing-remitting, secondary progressive and progressive-relapsing multiple sclerosis disease courses.

Remarks on this clonotype: Its antigen is currently unknown. At one end the junction does not follow the germline gene, possibly because of a read error.

There are 16 residues in the CDR3. Unique molecular identifiers featured in each of the TCR beta cDNA libraries. Roughly 500,000 cDNA molecules were obtained from 1 to 10 million T cells. TCRdb reprocessed the PCR reads with MiXCR, giving one entry per CDR3 protein. This sample has 400,000 to 500,000 distinct CDR3 sequences; roughly 38% occur once, and the top ten carry approximately 7.1%. Notes on the study in general: Co-batched samples clustered tightly together by F measure. Included in a set of five TRBV segments more frequent in patients than controls were TRBV5-6, TRBV5-1 and TRBV20-1. People with multiple sclerosis had a significantly lower normalized Chao1 diversity than controls did.

The chain recombines TRBV12-3 or TRBV12-4 with TRBJ2-1, with D hard to call. The sample taken for sequencing was blood. The sequence was collected from a girl aged 2 to 9 with multiple sclerosis. CDR3 sequence reads: CAGRSPFGQAYNEQFF. DNA of the CDR3: TGTGCCGGCAGGAGCCCCTTCGGGCAGGCCTACAATGAGCAGTTCTTC.